This T cell receptor beta chain was recovered during a study of blood T cell repertoires in COVID-19. Across the study: Acute and convalescent COVID-19 specimens originated in the United States, Italy and Spain. T cells, B-cell-depleted T cells, or PBMCs provided the cDNA or gDNA that served as material.

Germline CDR1 is LGHDT and CDR2 is YNNKEL (reference sequence). Trimming stripped 1 base from V and 3 bases from J, with 13 bases between. CDR3 length equals 15 residues. In the source study's methods: Amplified reference gene primers provided the basis for estimating nucleated cell counts. The data were produced by immunoSEQ multiplex PCR, yet TCRdb's version contains in-frame clones alone and is incomplete. That table gives V, J and clone size, and the DNA gave D and trimming. Among roughly 230,000 clones, over 80% were seen once, and the ten largest hold around 27%. This chain connects TRBV3-1 (or the pseudogene TRBV3-2) to TRBJ2-7, with D hard to call. Sequencing used peripheral blood. This receptor was identified in a man between 35 and 55 years old with acute or convalescent COVID-19. CDR3 sequence: CASSQGRRGLYEQYF. The DNA for the CDR3 is TGTGCCAGCAGCCAAGGACGGAGAGGCCTCTACGAGCAGTACTTC.